These 19 T cell receptor beta chains came from one sample sequenced in a study of long-term antiretroviral therapy in people with HIV. A v3.0 immunoSEQ assay was performed at survey level. The protocol was immunoSEQ multiplex PCR, while the TCRdb copy is restricted to in-frame clones and leaves out a portion. The top ten hold around 8.5% of the sample, which has about 20,000 clones, 85% to 90% seen once. The source material was unsorted PBMCs, sampled 4.2 years after starting antiretroviral therapy. Receptors originate from a man aged 50 to 59 with HIV.

This chain's CDR3 is CASTSGTSIQPQHF. CDR3 nucleotides: TGTGCCAGTACCTCCGGGACCTCCATTCAGCCCCAGCATTTT. V usage is TRBV19 and J usage is TRBJ1-5, with D possibly matching TRBD1 (5 bases). This CDR3 is built from 14 residues. In germline, CDR1 is LNHDA, CDR2 SQIVND (reference sequence). V was clipped by 7 bases and J by 6 bases, with 16 bases between them.

The V gene is TRBV6-5, the J gene TRBJ2-7; D call uncertain. The CDR3 totals 14 residues. Germline V lookup: CDR1 MNHEY, CDR2 SVGAGI. V shed 2 bases and J shed 4 bases, with 12 bases lying between them. The CDR3 nucleotides are TGTGCCAGCAGTTACGGCCCGGGTGTATACGAGCAGTACTTC. Its protein is CASSYGPGVYEQYF.

The chain employs TRBV10-3 and TRBJ2-3, with 11 bases that match TRBD2. CDR1 is ENHRY, CDR2 SYGVKD, per germline. This CDR3 comprises 15 residues. Trimming took 6 bases from V and 5 from J; bases not matched to a gene: 7. CDR3 sequence (DNA): TGTGCCATCAGGTCTAGCGGGGGGCAGGGAGATACGCAGTATTTT. It specifies CAIRSSGGQGDTQYF.

The V call is TRBV7-2, the J call TRBJ1-5, with TRBD1 matching 7 bases. Germline V gene sequence: CDR1 SGHTA, CDR2 FQGNSA. The CDR3 loop spans 17 amino acids. With V trimmed by 4 bases and J by 4 bases, 13 bases remained unmatched. CDR3 loop: CASSSNYRGTANQPQHF. CDR3 nucleotide sequence: TGTGCCAGCAGCTCGAATTACAGGGGAACGGCAAATCAGCCCCAGCATTTT.

The V and J genes are TRBV9 and TRBJ2-7, with 11 nucleotides matching TRBD1. The CDR3 has 14 residues. From germline, CDR1 is SGDLS and CDR2 YYNGEE. V gave up 6 bases and J gave up 5 bases; unmatched junction bases: 7. In nucleotides, the CDR3 is TGTGCCAGCAATAGGGACAGGGGGGTCGACGAGCAGTACTTC. This translates into CASNRDRGVDEQYF.

This rearrangement joins TRBV13 to TRBJ2-2; no definite D call. Germline V gene lookup returns CDR1 PRHDT and CDR2 FYEKMQ (reference sequence). This CDR3 is 16 amino acids long. V lost 1 base, J lost 1 base, and 10 bases lay in between. The CDR3 spells CASSLVRRGNTGELFF. Written as DNA, the CDR3 is TGTGCCAGCAGCTTAGTACGGCGTGGGAACACCGGGGAGCTGTTTTTT. Full variable domain (rest looked up from reference TRBV13 and TRBJ2-2): AAGVIQSPRHLIKEKRETATLKCYPIPRHDTVYWYQQGPGQDPQFLISFYEKMQSDKGSIPDRFSAQQFSDYHSELNMSSLELGDSALYFCASSLVRRGNTGELFFGEGSRLTVL.

The V call is TRBV7-9, the J call TRBJ2-7, with 7 nucleotides matching TRBD2. The trim removed 5 bases at V and 1 base at J, leaving 5 bases unmatched. The CDR3 spans 14 residues. Per the germline V gene, CDR1 is SEHNR and CDR2 is FQNEAQ (reference sequence). The CDR3 DNA reads TGTGCCAGCAGCCCGGGACTAACTTCCTACGAGCAGTACTTC. It codes for CASSPGLTSYEQYF.

The chain combines TRBV11-1 with TRBJ1-2; 7 positions agree with TRBD1. The CDR3 is 18 residues long. Germline V lookup: CDR1 SGHAT, CDR2 FQDESV (reference sequence). The junction had 12 bases not matched to a gene; V was cut back by 2 bases and J by 0 bases. The CDR3 is CASSLSPGQALANYGYTF. In DNA form, the CDR3 reads TGTGCCAGCAGCTTATCCCCTGGACAGGCGTTAGCTAACTATGGCTACACCTTC.

The V and J genes are TRBV4-3 and TRBJ1-2, with 7 bases identical to TRBD1. CDR1 and CDR2 (germline): LGHNA, YSLEER. V was clipped by 3 bases and J by 4 bases; unmatched bases: 14. The CDR3 extends over 17 amino acids. The CDR3 bases are TGCGCCAGCAGCCAGGACAGGCTCCAATTCCACGGCTATGGCTACACCTTC. Translated: CASSQDRLQFHGYGYTF.

The V call is TRBV6-5, the J call TRBJ2-1; 13 bases are shared with TRBD2. The V segment lost 0 bases and the J segment 9 bases; nucleotides outside the gene matches: 2. Germline CDR1 reads MNHEY; CDR2 reads SVGAGI. The CDR3 is made up of 15 amino acids. CDR3 bases: TGTGCCAGCAGTTACTCCACTAGCGGGGGGGCTGAGCAGTTCTTC. Its translation: CASSYSTSGGAEQFF.

The V call is TRBV27, the J call TRBJ2-3, with a weak D call TRBD1 (7 bases). This CDR3 is built from 15 residues. V was clipped by 5 bases and J by 3 bases, with 15 bases between them. Germline V gene sequence: CDR1 MNHEY, CDR2 SMNVEV (reference sequence). The CDR3 coding sequence is TGTGCCAGCAGTCGATCGACAGGGAGGACAGATACGCAGTATTTT. Translation: CASSRSTGRTDTQYF.

The V call is TRBV7-3, the J call TRBJ1-2; D is undetermined. There are 12 residues in the CDR3. With 5 bases removed from V and 6 bases from J, the gap between germline ends came to 10 bases. Looked up from germline, CDR1 is SGHTA and CDR2 is FQGTGA. The CDR3 is CASSLSGDGYTF. DNA of the CDR3: TGTGCCAGCAGCCTATCCGGAGATGGCTACACCTTC.

The J gene is TRBJ1-5, the V gene TRBV7-4, with D perhaps TRBD1 (5 bases). CDR3 length: 14 residues. V lost 8 bases, J lost 7 bases, and 18 bases lay in between. CDR1 and CDR2 from the germline V gene are SGHVT and SQSDAQ. CDR3 DNA sequence: TGTGCCAGCCCTCTAATGGGACGAGAGCAGCCCCAGCATTTT. Its translation is CASPLMGREQPQHF. Combining the CDR3 with reference TRBV7-4 and TRBJ1-5 gives the whole variable domain GAGVSQSPRYKVAKRGRDVALRCDSISGHVTLYWYRQTLGQGSEVLTYSQSDAQRDKSGRPSGRFSAERPERSVSTLKIQRTEQGDSAVYLCASPLMGREQPQHFGDGTRLSIL.

The chain carries TRBV13 and TRBJ2-7, with D hard to call. This CDR3 spans 12 amino acids. Germline loops: CDR1 PRHDT, CDR2 FYEKMQ (reference sequence). Between the trimmed V and J ends, which lost 5 bases and 0 bases, there was a span of 5 bases. The CDR3 here is CASSTSSYEQYF. In nucleotides, the CDR3 is TGTGCCAGCAGCACCAGCTCCTACGAGCAGTACTTC.

The J gene is TRBJ1-2, the V gene TRBV29-1, with 9 bases fitting TRBD1. In germline, CDR1 is SQVTM, CDR2 ANQGSEA. Germline trimming cut 0 bases from V and 5 bases from J; bases unmatched to any gene: 10. The CDR3 is made up of 16 amino acids. CDR3 nucleotides: TGCAGCGTTGAAGATGGGACAGGGCTGAGTTCTTATGGCTACACCTTC. Translated: CSVEDGTGLSSYGYTF.

The chain links TRBV10-3 to TRBJ1-3, with D unresolved. The germline V gene encodes CDR1 ENHRY and CDR2 SYGVKD. V gave up 6 bases and J gave up 8 bases, with 14 bases separating them. This CDR3 comprises 13 residues. CDR3 sequence (DNA): TGTGCCATCAGCCAAGACGGGCCCTACACCATATATTTT. Protein product: CAISQDGPYTIYF.

The chain recombines TRBV4-1 with TRBJ2-6; D gene ambiguous. The CDR3 covers 15 residues. V was shortened by 0 bases and J by 6 bases, with 9 bases between the two germline ends. Germline-derived CDR1 and CDR2 are MGHRA and YSYEKL. In nucleotides, the CDR3 is TGCGCCAGCAGCCAAGATACAGTTCCGGCCAACGTCCTGACTTTC. This gives the protein CASSQDTVPANVLTF.

The chain joins TRBV19 to TRBJ1-5, with D maybe TRBD1 (6 bases). CDR1 and CDR2 (germline): LNHDA, SQIVND (reference sequence). Trimming removed 8 bases from V and 5 bases from J, with 10 bases in between. This CDR3 spans 12 amino acids. CDR3 sequence reads: CASRRGHQPQHF. The CDR3 DNA follows: TGTGCCAGTCGTCGGGGGCATCAGCCCCAGCATTTT.

The chain joins TRBV4-3 to TRBJ2-2; 7 bases are a match to TRBD1. Trimming removed 4 bases from V and 5 bases from J; junction bases left unmatched: 7. CDR1 is LGHNA, CDR2 YSLEER, per germline. This CDR3 contains 15 residues. CDR3 sequence (DNA): TGCGCCAGCAGCCGTTCAGGGGGTAGGACCGGGGAGCTGTTTTTT. It specifies CASSRSGGRTGELFF.